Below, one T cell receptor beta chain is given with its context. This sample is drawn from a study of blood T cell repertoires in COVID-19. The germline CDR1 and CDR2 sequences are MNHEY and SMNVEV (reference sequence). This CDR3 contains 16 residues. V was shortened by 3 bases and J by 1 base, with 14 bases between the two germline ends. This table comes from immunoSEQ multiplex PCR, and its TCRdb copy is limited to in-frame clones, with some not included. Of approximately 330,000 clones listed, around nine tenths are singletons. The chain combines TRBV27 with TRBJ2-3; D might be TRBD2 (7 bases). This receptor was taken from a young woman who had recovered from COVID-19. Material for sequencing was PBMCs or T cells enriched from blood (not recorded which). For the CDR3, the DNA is TGTGCCAGCAGTTTCCTCCAGGGGAGGGGCACAGATACGCAGTATTTT. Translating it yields CASSFLQGRGTDTQYF.